Detailed here is one T cell receptor beta chain. Its target is not known. The data derive from a study of OX40 agonist ivuxolimab in advanced cancers. Study-wide points: Low normalized T-cell clonal expansion was also seen in some nonresponders.

Trimming cost V 5 bases and J 4 bases; bases outside gene matches: 7. The CDR3 has 16 residues. Germline V gene lookup returns CDR1 MNHEY and CDR2 SMNVEV (reference sequence). Method: immunoSEQ multiplex PCR; TCRdb's copy keeps in-frame clones and lacks some. The sample consists of under 95,000 clones, around 88% of them appearing once. The chain has TRBV27 and TRBJ2-3, with 12 bases matching TRBD1. The specimen was CD4+ or CD8+ T cells sorted from blood, collected in a trial of the OX40 agonist ivuxolimab. The clonotype originates from an adult with an advanced solid tumor such as melanoma, head and neck, liver or kidney cancer. In nucleotides, the CDR3 is TGTGCCAGCAGTATCGGGACAGGGGGCATCTCAGATACGCAGTATTTT. Translated: CASSIGTGGISDTQYF.